This T cell receptor beta chain was sequenced in a study of CD8 T cells in Susac syndrome. The CDR3 covers 15 residues. The V end was cut by 5 bases, the J end by 4 bases, with 17 bases between. Germline V gene data show CDR1 as MNHEY and CDR2 as SVGEGT. When the RNA was reverse transcribed, random hexamers were used with an input of about 0.5 to 1 ug. Amplification of TCR beta CDR3 by immunoSEQ multiplex PCR spanned 54 Vbeta and 13 Jbeta. TCRdb independently ran MiXCR on the immunoSEQ multiplex PCR reads; one entry per CDR3 protein. The sample carries approximately 160,000 distinct CDR3 sequences, roughly 94% recorded once.

This rearrangement joins TRBV6-2 or TRBV6-3 to TRBJ1-2; D is possibly TRBD1 (5 bases). The TCR originated in a human donor with multiple sclerosis. Source material: CD4+ T cells from PBMCs. DNA for the CDR3: TGTGCCAGCAGTCCACTCACCAGGGTCAGCTATGGCTACACCTTC. It translates to CASSPLTRVSYGYTF.